The present T cell receptor beta chain was sequenced within a study of cytomegalovirus exposure and HLA in healthy donors. Points from the study as a whole: Some segments of the V type, notably TRBV6-2 and TRBV6-3, were excluded as indistinguishable.

Germline assignment: CDR1 MNHNY and CDR2 SVGAGI (reference sequence). V was trimmed by 4 bases and J by 7 bases, leaving 20 bases between them. The CDR3 loop spans 16 amino acids. Primers: 60 Vbeta forward and 13 Jbeta reverse. Clones were read by immunoSEQ multiplex PCR, and TCRdb kept only the in-frame ones, dropping some. This sample carries around 170,000 clones, 70% to 85% of them seen once, and the ten largest clones take approximately 0.7%. As for this clone: The antigen is not known.

This chain connects TRBV6-6 to TRBJ1-5, with a possible D match to TRBD1 (5 bases). Sample: PBMCs. The source of this sequence is a woman in her thirties or forties in good health and CMV-seronegative. The DNA for the CDR3 is TGTGCCAGCAGTTTCATCGGGACTCCCTCCGGCCAGCCCCAGCATTTT. Amino acids: CASSFIGTPSGQPQHF.